This TCR beta chain was sequenced for a study of beta chain features in type 1 diabetes. Study-level results: All four CD4+ subsets of Type 1 diabetes patients contained TCRB CDR3s that were moderately but significantly shorter. No resolution was reached here on whether HLA type influences TCRB rearrangement.

Germline assignment: CDR1 MNHEY and CDR2 SMNVEV (reference sequence). V shed 5 bases and J shed 0 bases, with 7 bases lying between them. The length of the CDR3 is 14 residues. Expressed TCRB transcripts got sequenced, as all isolated RNA was reverse transcribed. Using immunoSEQ multiplex PCR, the repertoire was profiled, and TCRdb retains in-frame clones only, with some absent. The table has some 150,000 clones, 7% to 9.5% seen once. There are a few counts of this clone. Its antigen remains unidentified. This clonotype was sampled from a young woman with type 1 diabetes. The sequencing input was central memory CD4+ T cells from blood. J is TRBJ1-4 and V is TRBV27; D perhaps matches TRBD1 (5 bases). The CDR3 loop reads CASSTGSTNEKLFF. The CDR3 region has the DNA TGTGCCAGCAGTACAGGTTCAACTAATGAAAAACTGTTTTTT.